A selection of T cell receptor beta chains follows, all from one sample in a study of T cells in tuberculosis. Sequencing was performed with immunoSEQ multiplex PCR; in TCRdb, only in-frame clones are kept and a portion is missing. This sample has 25,000 to 35,000 clones, with 94% found just once. Material for sequencing was PBMCs. The receptors stem from a donor between 10 and 35 years old with latent tuberculosis or without tuberculosis infection. Both conserved end residues are part of each CDR3. Each record gives: V gene, clone size, J gene, CDR3 protein. Not every row has a clone size; where given, it reads once, few, many or a size class.

V gene: TRBV5-1
clone size: NA
J gene: TRBJ2-7
CDR3 protein: CASSQGSSYEQYF

V gene: TRBV11-2
clone size: NA
J gene: TRBJ2-1
CDR3 protein: CASSSNGLAGGNEQFF

V gene: TRBV27
clone size: NA
J gene: TRBJ2-1
CDR3 protein: CASSSLGVRPNEQFF

V gene: TRBV6-1
clone size: NA
J gene: TRBJ1-2
CDR3 protein: CASSERKGANYGYTF

V gene: TRBV5-1
clone size: once
J gene: TRBJ2-5
CDR3 protein: CASSDGRGQETQYF

V gene: TRBV10-2
clone size: NA
J gene: TRBJ1-1
CDR3 protein: CATQGGNTEAFF

V gene: TRBV27
clone size: NA
J gene: TRBJ2-7
CDR3 protein: CASSLLGGYYEQYF

V gene: TRBV5-1
clone size: NA
J gene: TRBJ2-6
CDR3 protein: CASSNGDSGANVLTF

V gene: TRBV6-5
clone size: NA
J gene: TRBJ2-3
CDR3 protein: CASRAWELGTQYF

V gene: TRBV7-6
clone size: NA
J gene: TRBJ2-7
CDR3 protein: CASSLRGGVSYEQYF

V gene: TRBV30
clone size: NA
J gene: TRBJ2-7
CDR3 protein: CAWSVLGRYEQYF

V gene: TRBV7-9
clone size: NA
J gene: TRBJ2-2
CDR3 protein: CASSASQGADTGELFF

V gene: TRBV18
clone size: NA
J gene: TRBJ2-3
CDR3 protein: CASSPTSFLRTDTQYF

V gene: TRBV7-9
clone size: NA
J gene: TRBJ2-1
CDR3 protein: CASSLALAGTYNEQFF

V gene: TRBV19
clone size: NA
J gene: TRBJ2-7
CDR3 protein: CASSMGRTGMYEQYF

V gene: TRBV27
clone size: NA
J gene: TRBJ2-5
CDR3 protein: CASSGATLADLQETQYF

V gene: TRBV10-3
clone size: NA
J gene: TRBJ2-1
CDR3 protein: CAITKTGGSYNEQFF

V gene: TRBV4-1
clone size: NA
J gene: TRBJ2-3
CDR3 protein: CASSQDEDTQYF

V gene: TRBV11-2
clone size: NA
J gene: TRBJ2-2
CDR3 protein: CASSTRRAHPTGELFF

V gene: TRBV25-1
clone size: once
J gene: TRBJ2-1
CDR3 protein: CASYSGWGEQFF

V gene: TRBV5-1
clone size: NA
J gene: TRBJ1-1
CDR3 protein: CASSLTGGAEAFF

V gene: TRBV5-1
clone size: NA
J gene: TRBJ2-7
CDR3 protein: CASSLAEEQYF

V gene: TRBV27
clone size: NA
J gene: TRBJ2-7
CDR3 protein: CASSLGGGVYEQYF

V gene: TRBV30
clone size: NA
J gene: TRBJ2-3
CDR3 protein: CAWRVGQRTDTQYF

V gene: TRBV7-8
clone size: NA
J gene: TRBJ2-5
CDR3 protein: CASSLVGSLQETQYF

V gene: TRBV4-2
clone size: NA
J gene: TRBJ2-1
CDR3 protein: CASSQEQGTSYNEQFF

V gene: TRBV7-9
clone size: NA
J gene: TRBJ2-1
CDR3 protein: CASSLPWASGSYNEQFF

V gene: TRBV15
clone size: NA
J gene: TRBJ2-1
CDR3 protein: CATSMGLAGADEQFF

V gene: TRBV10-3
clone size: NA
J gene: TRBJ1-5
CDR3 protein: CAISELGDQPQHF